Listed below are T cell receptor beta chains from one sample, sequenced in a study of blood T cell repertoires in COVID-19. Profiling relied on immunoSEQ multiplex PCR, and the TCRdb table lists in-frame clones only, not all of them. The sample has 650,000 to 800,000 clones; 75% to 90% are singletons. The sequencing input was peripheral blood. The source of these receptors is a woman between 18 and 29 years old with acute or convalescent COVID-19. CDR3s include the opening cysteine and the closing phenylalanine or tryptophan. Each record gives: J gene, D gene, V gene, clone size, CDR3 DNA, CDR3 protein. The D gene is left open where the match is weak. Clone size, where shown, is once, few, many, or a class for clones that have expanded.

>TRBJ1-2|.|TRBV9|.
TGTGCCAGCGCTGGGACAAACTATGGCTACACCTTC
CASAGTNYGYTF
>TRBJ1-3|.|TRBV19|.
TGTGCCAGCCAACTGAGGGACTCTGGAAACACCATATATTTT
CASQLRDSGNTIYF
>TRBJ1-2|TRBD1|TRBV29-1|.
TGCAGCGTTGAACTGGACAGGGGGAACTATGGCTACACCTTC
CSVELDRGNYGYTF
>TRBJ1-5|.|TRBV30|.
TGTGCCTGGAGTATCTGGTCGGGAAATCAGCCCCAGCATTTT
CAWSIWSGNQPQHF
>TRBJ2-2|TRBD1|TRBV7-2|.
TGTGCCAGCAGCTCGACAGGGGTCGGGGAGCTGTTTTTT
CASSSTGVGELFF
>TRBJ2-1|TRBD2|TRBV6-6|.
TGTGCCAGCAGGCTTCTAGCGGGGGGGTACAATGAGCAGTTCTTC
CASRLLAGGYNEQFF
>TRBJ2-1|TRBD1|TRBV4-1|.
TGCGCCAGCAGCCAAAACAGGGGGCTCAACAATGAGCAGTTCTTC
CASSQNRGLNNEQFF
>TRBJ1-2|.|TRBV19|.
TGTGCCAGTAGTGTATACAGGGTAGGGTCTGATGGCTACACCTTC
CASSVYRVGSDGYTF
>TRBJ1-6|TRBD1|TRBV9|.
TGTGCCAGCAGCGCTGGGGGGACAGGGGGCGCGAGATCACCCCTCCACTTT
CASSAGGTGGARSPLHF
>TRBJ2-5|TRBD1|TRBV27|once
TGTGCCAGCAGTTCCCGGACAGGGCGGGAGACCCAGTACTTC
CASSSRTGRETQYF
>TRBJ1-1|.|TRBV7-9|.
TGTGCCAGCCAGGCAGGCTCGAACACTGAAGCTTTCTTT
CASQAGSNTEAFF
>TRBJ1-2|.|TRBV15|.
TGTGCCACCAGCAGAGGCAGAAGCGGGGGGACCTATGGCTACACCTTC
CATSRGRSGGTYGYTF
>TRBJ2-3|TRBD2|TRBV7-7|.
TGTGCCAGCAGTAGGGAGCGGGGGAGCACAGATACGCAGTATTTT
CASSRERGSTDTQYF
>TRBJ1-2|.|TRBV9|.
TGTGCCAGCAGCGTAGAAGGGGGTTTGGGCCGGGGAGGCTACACCTTC
CASSVEGGLGRGGYTF
>TRBJ1-3|TRBD1|TRBV9|.
TGTGCCAGCAGCGCCTTCACCGGACAGGGGACTGGATCCATATATTTT
CASSAFTGQGTGSIYF
>TRBJ1-1|.|TRBV7-9|.
TGTGCCAGCAGCTTAGGGCAGGTCACTGAAGCTTTCTTT
CASSLGQVTEAFF
>TRBJ2-5|.|TRBV13|.
TGTGCCAGCAGCTACTGGGGAGACCGCCAAGAGACCCAGTACTTC
CASSYWGDRQETQYF
>TRBJ1-2|TRBD1|TRBV5-1|.
TGCGCCAGCAGCCCTTGGACAGGGGCGAACTATGGCTACACCTTC
CASSPWTGANYGYTF
>TRBJ1-2|TRBD1|TRBV5-4|.
TGTGCCAGCAGCCCTGACAGGGTTGATGGCTACACCTTC
CASSPDRVDGYTF
>TRBJ1-4|.|TRBV7-9|few
TGTGCCAGCAGCTTAGGGGCGACCTCTGAAAAACTGTTTTTT
CASSLGATSEKLFF
>TRBJ2-5|TRBD2|TRBV7-9|.
TGTGCCAGCGGGGGGGGACGGCACCAAGAGACCCAGTACTTC
CASGGGRHQETQYF
>TRBJ1-2|.|TRBV6-5|.
TGTGCCAGCACCCCAACCGGGACTAGAAGGGCTGGCTACACCTTC
CASTPTGTRRAGYTF